Included here is one T cell receptor beta chain sequence, with context. No cognate antigen has been identified for it. Per-base quality was not reported, and no clone a single base away is much larger than it. The CDR3 spans 15 residues, from the cysteine through the phenylalanine. Only the CDR3 DNA is retained, 45 bases long and in frame from the first base. CDR1 and CDR2, looked up from the germline V gene, are MNHEY and SVGAGI. Trimming takes 4 bases from V and 10 bases from J, and the germline ends sit 19 bases apart. The collaborating institutions used their own protocols to collect whole blood in K2EDTA tubes. For TCRbeta analysis, collaborators shipped samples as frozen whole blood, isolated PBMCs, or DNA extracted from either of those sample types. The entry originates in a study of blood T cell repertoires in COVID-19 (TCRdb year 2020). Broadly, across the study: Samples from collaborators originated in the United States, Italy and Spain and spanned both the acute and convalescent phases of COVID-19. The material from the prospective study consisted of cDNA or gDNA derived from T cells, B-cell-depleted T cells, or PBMCs. The dataset comprised deeply sampled blood TCRbeta repertoires from subjects exposed to, actively infected with, or recovered from COVID-19. A freely available public database, intended as a resource for researchers studying the immune response to SARS-CoV-2, is where the repertoires were released. The samples were drawn from the first 160 participants of the ongoing ImmuneRACE study and from 950 to 1,500 subjects provided by 6 global collaborators. The sample metadata nearly always contained a de-identified subject ID, COVID-19 status, age in years and sex. Where available, HLA class I and class II types were taken from metadata supplied by the sample provider and were not determined by assay-based typing. Overall study results and their limits: The quantity of clinical and demographic metadata differed by source and by participant and was supplied without curation.

TCRbeta CDR3 regions were amplified from genomic DNA using the immunoSEQ Assay, a bias-controlled multiplex PCR. The study's own analysis went as follows. The number of nucleated cells in each sample was estimated by amplification of reference gene primers within the assay. Sequence reads were collapsed and filtered to measure the absolute abundance of every unique TCRbeta CDR3 rearrangement. For each sample, productive Simpson clonality was calculated as the square root of Simpson's diversity index over productive rearrangements. TCRdb re-hosts the immuneACCESS table, in-frame sequences only. Its copies lack some clones; in the studies checked, an unresolved V gene accounts for under half of them, and the cause for the rest is not known. The DNA was the basis for D and trimming; V, J and clone size are from that table. Within this sample are around 450,000 clones, with roughly 91% of them counted one time only. The leading ten clones occupy over 4% of the sample.

The rearranged segments are TRBV6-5 and TRBJ2-2; matching of 5 bases hints at TRBD1 as the D gene. The TCR comes from a woman in her 30s with acute or convalescent COVID-19. What was sequenced was peripheral blood. Read as DNA, the sequence is TGTGCCAGCAGTTCCGCTGAAAGGGGCAAAGAGGAGCTGTTTTTT. This sequence encodes CASSSAERGKEELFF.